The 20 T cell receptor beta chains below were found in one sample sequenced in a study of shared clonotypes between healthy human individuals. This table comes from immunoSEQ multiplex PCR, and its TCRdb copy is limited to in-frame clones, with some not included. This table holds approximately 340,000 clones, roughly 70% found once. Sequenced input: memory CD4+ T cells sorted from blood. Stated subset: CD45RA-negative fraction. These receptors all stem from a young man in good health.

J is TRBJ1-2 and V is TRBV7-2; D gene unclear. Germline V CDR1 and CDR2: SGHTA, FQGNSA. The CDR3 runs 13 residues. V dropped 2 bases and J dropped 4 bases, with 8 bases sitting between them. Here the CDR3 DNA reads TGTGCCAGCAGCTTAAGGTTAACCTATGGCTACACCTTC. Its translation: CASSLRLTYGYTF.

Concerning this clone: The same CDR3 is also encoded by other DNA sequences in this sample. The chain joins TRBV5-1 to TRBJ2-1, with 7 bases that match TRBD1. The ends lost 0 bases at V and 4 bases at J; junction bases unmatched: 4. The CDR3 sequence is 15 residues long. Germline V gene lookup returns CDR1 SGHRS and CDR2 YFSETQ. The CDR3 is CASSLAGTDYNEQFF. The CDR3 bases are TGCGCCAGCAGCTTGGCCGGGACAGATTACAATGAGCAGTTCTTC.

In regard to this clone: A read error may explain this, as a much larger clone is one base away. V and J are TRBV2 and TRBJ1-2; 8 nucleotides match TRBD1. After removal of 5 bases from V and 10 bases from J, the junction contained 12 bases not matched to a gene. From germline, CDR1 is SNHLY and CDR2 FYNNEI. The CDR3 runs to 14 residues. In DNA form, the CDR3 reads TGTGCCAGCAGTCCCCTGGGACAGGTGGGAGACTACACCTTC. Amino acids: CASSPLGQVGDYTF.

This sequence joins TRBV5-1 and TRBJ2-3, with 7 bases aligning to TRBD2. Germline CDR1 reads SGHRS; CDR2 reads YFSETQ. The CDR3 sequence is 16 residues long. With V trimmed by 3 bases and J by 1 base, 8 bases remained unmatched. CDR3 DNA sequence: TGCGCCAGCAGCTATGATCTAGCGGCCGGCACAGATACGCAGTATTTT. It translates to CASSYDLAAGTDTQYF.

In its sample, this clone was seen a few times. This chain connects TRBV10-3 to TRBJ1-5, with D maybe TRBD1 (5 bases). V was clipped by 6 bases and J by 2 bases, with 11 bases between them. CDR1 and CDR2 (germline): ENHRY, SYGVKD. CDR3 length: 14 amino acids. The DNA for the CDR3 is TGTGCCATCAGCGGGGCAGGGCGCAATCAGCCCCAGCATTTT. Residues: CAISGAGRNQPQHF.

This clone was recorded many times. The chain has TRBV5-1 and TRBJ2-7; no firm D call. CDR1 SGHRS and CDR2 YFSETQ come from the germline V gene. V shed 1 base and J shed 9 bases, with 20 bases lying between them. This CDR3 comprises 15 residues. Here the CDR3 DNA reads TGCGCCAGCAGCTTGAGTGCAGGCGGTGTAATGGGGCAGTACTTC. Its protein product is CASSLSAGGVMGQYF.

The chain is built from TRBV18 and TRBJ2-1; 7 bases align to TRBD2. Germline V gene sequence: CDR1 KGHSH, CDR2 LQKENI. CDR3 length: 14 amino acids. Trimming cost V 2 bases and J 8 bases; bases outside gene matches: 6. The CDR3 region is CASSPESGVHEQFF. The CDR3 DNA reads as TGTGCCAGCTCACCAGAAAGCGGGGTGCATGAGCAGTTCTTC.

This clone was detected once. The CDR3 loop is CASSLRGGRGLEQYF. The CDR3, as DNA: TGTGCCAGCAGCTTAAGAGGGGGACGGGGGCTCGAGCAGTACTTC. This chain connects TRBV11-2 to TRBJ2-7; D may correspond to TRBD1 or TRBD2 (6 bases each). The V gene's germline CDR1 is SGHAT and CDR2 FQNNGV. V was clipped by 2 bases and J by 6 bases, with 17 bases between them. The CDR3 has 15 residues.

This sequence joins TRBV7-9 and TRBJ2-7, with 8 bases lining up with TRBD2. Trimming took 0 bases from V and 1 from J; bases not matched to a gene: 2. There are 15 residues in the CDR3. CDR1 is SEHNR and CDR2 is FQNEAQ in the germline V gene (reference sequence). The CDR3 is CASSLARGASYEQYF. The CDR3 DNA follows: TGTGCCAGCAGCTTAGCGCGGGGGGCATCCTACGAGCAGTACTTC.

The V and J genes are TRBV2 and TRBJ1-2; weak D call: TRBD1 (5 bases). Germline-derived CDR1 and CDR2 are SNHLY and FYNNEI. Deletions cut 0 bases from V and 4 bases from J, with 9 bases between. There are 14 residues in the CDR3. The CDR3 DNA follows: TGTGCCAGCAGTGAAGCATCAGGGCCCTATGGCTACACCTTC. Translated, it gives CASSEASGPYGYTF.

A remark on this clone: Other DNA sequences within the sample encode an identical CDR3. The chain couples TRBV5-1 to TRBJ1-2; no firm D call. Germline assignment: CDR1 SGHRS and CDR2 YFSETQ. The length of the CDR3 is 13 residues. Trimming shortened V by 1 base and J by 6 bases, and 10 bases separated the two germline ends. CDR3: CASSLRSGHGYTF. The CDR3 DNA reads TGCGCCAGCAGCTTGCGTTCCGGGCATGGCTACACCTTC. The full variable domain, with the rest looked up from reference TRBV5-1 and TRBJ1-2, is KAGVTQTPRYLIKTRGQQVTLSCSPISGHRSVSWYQQTPGQGLQFLFEYFSETQRNKGNFPGRFSGRQFSNSRSEMNVSTLELGDSALYLCASSLRSGHGYTFGSGTRLTVV.

The genes are TRBV19 and TRBJ1-5; D remains ambiguous. Deletions cut 0 bases from V and 1 base from J, with 10 bases between. The CDR3 sequence is 16 residues long. CDR1 and CDR2 (germline): LNHDA, SQIVND (reference sequence). The CDR3 loop is CASSIEDGRSNQPQHF. The DNA of the CDR3 is TGTGCCAGTAGTATAGAAGATGGAAGGAGCAATCAGCCCCAGCATTTT.

V gene TRBV28 combines with J gene TRBJ2-2; D ambiguous. This CDR3 is 14 amino acids long. V shed 2 bases and J shed 7 bases, with 11 bases lying between them. Germline V gene lookup returns CDR1 MDHEN and CDR2 SYDVKM. The CDR3 DNA reads TGTGCCAGCAGTTTAAGCGCGTATGGCGGGGAGCTGTTTTTT. It specifies CASSLSAYGGELFF.

The table lists this clone with many counts. V and J are TRBV21-1 and TRBJ1-5; the tabulated D call, TRBD1, remains unverified against the DNA. TRBV21-1 is a documented pseudogene. The length of the CDR3 is 15 residues. The CDR3 loop reads CASSTTGVSNQPQHF. The CDR3 nucleotides are TGTGCCAGCAGCACGACAGGGGTTAGCAATCAGCCCCAGCATTTT.

The gene calls are TRBV5-6 and TRBJ2-1; D call uncertain. Germline loops: CDR1 SGHDT, CDR2 YYEEEE. There are 13 residues in the CDR3. The V end was cut by 0 bases, the J end by 4 bases, with 5 bases between. CDR3 amino acids: CASSLGQYNEQFF. The CDR3 DNA is TGTGCCAGCAGCTTGGGGCAATACAATGAGCAGTTCTTC.

The chain joins TRBV5-1 to TRBJ2-3; a weak D match, TRBD2 (5 bases). The V end lost 3 bases, the J end lost 8 bases, and 16 bases lay between the germline ends. Germline CDR1 reads SGHRS; CDR2 reads YFSETQ. There are 14 residues in the CDR3. Here the CDR3 DNA reads TGCGCCAGCAGCTCCGGGGAAATTCTCCTTACGCAGTATTTT. Protein sequence: CASSSGEILLTQYF.

The gene calls are TRBV18 and TRBJ2-7, with TRBD2 as a possible D gene (5 bases). This CDR3 is 13 amino acids long. Trimming shortened V by 3 bases and J by 5 bases, and 11 bases separated the two germline ends. CDR1 KGHSH and CDR2 LQKENI come from the germline V gene. The CDR3 nucleotides are TGTGCCAGCTCACCCCGGGGTTGGGACGAGCAGTACTTC. Its translation: CASSPRGWDEQYF.

The V and J genes are TRBV5-1 and TRBJ2-2; 7 bases agree with TRBD2. Germline CDR1 is SGHRS and CDR2 is YFSETQ. Trimming at V came to 6 bases and at J to 0 bases, leaving 5 bases not matched to a gene. The CDR3 spans 15 residues. The CDR3 coding sequence is TGCGCCAGCATCGCGGGAGATTCGAACACCGGGGAGCTGTTTTTT. Translation gives CASIAGDSNTGELFF.

A single count supports this clone. The V call is TRBV2, the J call TRBJ1-2, with a possible D match to TRBD1 (6 bases). The CDR3 runs 14 residues. The germline V and J ends were trimmed by 6 bases and 7 bases, with 18 bases remaining between them. Germline CDR1 reads SNHLY; CDR2 reads FYNNEI. The CDR3 spells CASRLEGVISGYTF. The CDR3 nucleotides read TGTGCCAGCAGGTTGGAGGGGGTGATCTCTGGCTACACCTTC.

This clone was found many times. V and J are TRBV18 and TRBJ2-2, with 9 bases lining up with TRBD1. Germline CDR1 is KGHSH and CDR2 is LQKENI. The length of the CDR3 is 16 residues. J lost 2 bases, V lost 8 bases, and 9 bases had no gene match. The CDR3 DNA reads as TGTGCCAGCCATGGACAGGGGCCTACCAACACCGGGGAGCTGTTTTTT. Encoded protein: CASHGQGPTNTGELFF.